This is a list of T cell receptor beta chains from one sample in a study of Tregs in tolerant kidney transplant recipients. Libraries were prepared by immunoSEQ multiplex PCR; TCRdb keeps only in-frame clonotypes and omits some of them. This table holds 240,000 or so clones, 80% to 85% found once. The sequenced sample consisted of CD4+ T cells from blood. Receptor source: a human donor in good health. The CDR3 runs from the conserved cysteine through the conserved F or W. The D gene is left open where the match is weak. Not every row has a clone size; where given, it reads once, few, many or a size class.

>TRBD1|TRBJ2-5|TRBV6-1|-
CASSWPRQGRETQYF
TGTGCCAGCAGCTGGCCCCGACAGGGACGGGAGACCCAGTACTTC
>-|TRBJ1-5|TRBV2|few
CASSGQGYRHQPQHF
TGTGCCAGCAGCGGTCAGGGCTACAGGCATCAGCCCCAGCATTTT
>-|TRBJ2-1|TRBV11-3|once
CASSLTGNNEQFF
TGTGCCAGCAGCTTGACGGGGAACAATGAGCAGTTCTTC
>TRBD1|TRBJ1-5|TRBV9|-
CASSVGAGGYNQPQHF
TGTGCCAGCAGCGTAGGGGCAGGGGGGTACAATCAGCCCCAGCATTTT
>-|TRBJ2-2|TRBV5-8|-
CASSSYLGTAGGTGELFF
TGTGCCAGCAGCTCATATCTAGGGACAGCCGGGGGCACCGGGGAGCTGTTTTTT
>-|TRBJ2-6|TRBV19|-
CASSIEGLRSSGANVLTF
TGTGCCAGTAGTATAGAGGGTCTACGAAGTTCTGGGGCCAACGTCCTGACTTTC
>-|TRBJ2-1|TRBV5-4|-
CASSLGGGTVLANEQFF
TGTGCCAGCAGCTTGGGAGGAGGTACGGTCTTGGCGAATGAGCAGTTCTTC
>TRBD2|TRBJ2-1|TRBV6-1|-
CASRELAGDDNEQFF
TGTGCCAGCAGGGAACTAGCGGGAGACGACAATGAGCAGTTCTTC
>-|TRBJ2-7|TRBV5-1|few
CASSLGRTYEQYF
TGCGCCAGCAGCTTGGGACGGACCTACGAGCAGTACTTC
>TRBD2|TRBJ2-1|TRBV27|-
CASSLLAGVWDNEQFF
TGTGCCAGCAGTCTCCTTGCGGGAGTTTGGGACAATGAGCAGTTCTTC
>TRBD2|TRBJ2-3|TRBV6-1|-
CASSEASLAGAPDTQYF
TGTGCCAGCAGTGAAGCCTCACTAGCGGGAGCCCCCGATACGCAGTATTTT
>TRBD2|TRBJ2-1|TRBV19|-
CASSIALTSGRGNEQFF
TGTGCCAGTAGTATAGCCCTTACTAGCGGGAGAGGGAATGAGCAGTTCTTC
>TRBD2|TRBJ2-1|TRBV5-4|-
CASSPGTSISNEQFF
TGTGCCAGCAGCCCTGGGACTAGCATATCCAATGAGCAGTTCTTC
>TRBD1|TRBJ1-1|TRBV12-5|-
CASGPHPSGTENTEAFF
TGTGCTAGTGGTCCTCACCCCTCCGGGACAGAGAACACTGAAGCTTTCTTT
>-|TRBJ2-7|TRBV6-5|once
CASSDGRGYEQYF
TGTGCCAGCAGTGACGGACGGGGATACGAGCAGTACTTC
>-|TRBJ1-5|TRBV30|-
CAWSVPGGQPQHF
TGTGCCTGGAGTGTACCCGGGGGGCAGCCCCAGCATTTT
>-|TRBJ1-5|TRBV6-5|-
CASSYSGGHQPQHF
TGTGCCAGCAGTTACTCGGGGGGTCATCAGCCCCAGCATTTT
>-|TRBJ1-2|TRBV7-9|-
CASSLSRQVLNYGYTF
TGTGCCAGCAGCTTATCTAGACAGGTCCTTAACTATGGCTACACCTTC
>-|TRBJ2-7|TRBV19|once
CASSIVGSDYEQYF
TGTGCCAGTAGTATAGTGGGGTCCGACTACGAGCAGTACTTC
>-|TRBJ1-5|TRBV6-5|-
CASTEQGLVHQPQHF
TGTGCCAGCACCGAACAGGGACTCGTGCATCAGCCCCAGCATTTT
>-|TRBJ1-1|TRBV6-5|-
CASSLLRLPNTEAFF
TGTGCCAGCAGTCTCCTCCGACTGCCGAACACTGAAGCTTTCTTT
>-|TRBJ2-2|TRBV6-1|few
CASSAPRRANTGELFF
TGTGCCAGCAGTGCCCCCCGCAGGGCCAACACCGGGGAGCTGTTTTTT
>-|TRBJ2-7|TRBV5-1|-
CASSLDGAPSYEQYF
TGCGCCAGCAGCTTGGATGGGGCCCCCTCCTACGAGCAGTACTTC
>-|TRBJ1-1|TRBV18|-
CASQGRAGGTEAFF
TGTGCCAGTCAGGGGCGGGCTGGGGGCACTGAAGCTTTCTTT
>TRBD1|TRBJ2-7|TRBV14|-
CASSQATGSTYEQYF
TGTGCCAGCAGCCAAGCGACAGGGAGCACCTACGAGCAGTACTTC
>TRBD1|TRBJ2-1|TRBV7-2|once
CASSSRTGWDEQFF
TGTGCCAGCAGCTCACGGACAGGCTGGGATGAGCAGTTCTTC
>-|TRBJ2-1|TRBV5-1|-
CASSSGARNSYNEQFF
TGCGCCAGCAGCTCAGGTGCCCGCAATTCCTACAATGAGCAGTTCTTC
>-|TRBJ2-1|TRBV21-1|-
CASKGGTYNEQFF
TGTGCCAGCAAGGGGGGGACCTACAATGAGCAGTTCTTC
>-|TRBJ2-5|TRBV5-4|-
CASSSKLEGETQYF
TGTGCCAGCAGCTCGAAATTAGAGGGAGAGACCCAGTACTTC
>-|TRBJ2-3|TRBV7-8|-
CASSLVAGRSYGSVTTDTQYF
TGTGCCAGCAGCTTAGTCGCGGGGAGGAGCTATGGATCCGTGACGACAGATACGCAGTATTTT
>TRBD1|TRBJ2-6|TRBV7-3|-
CASSLGTGLWANVLTF
TGTGCCAGCAGCTTAGGGACAGGGCTCTGGGCCAACGTCCTGACTTTC
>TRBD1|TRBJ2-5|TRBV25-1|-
CASSEQTGKETQYF
TGTGCCAGCAGTGAACAGACAGGGAAAGAGACCCAGTACTTC